The sequence of this T cell receptor (beta chain) was determined in a study of breast tumors, draining lymph nodes, adjacent tissues. About this clonotype: This sequence may be a read error, since a much larger clone differs from it by one base.

From the multiplex PCR reads, TCRdb called clonotypes with MiXCR, one entry per CDR3 protein. Among about 25,000 distinct CDR3 sequences listed, approximately 23% were seen once. With V trimmed by 6 bases and J by 7 bases, 9 bases remained unmatched. This CDR3 region has 15 residues. In germline, CDR1 is MDHEN, CDR2 SYDVKM. The clonotype was recovered from a female donor with breast cancer. Some clones in this sample may be carry-over from other donors' samples. Sequenced material: breast tumor tissue. This chain links TRBV28 with TRBJ1-2; 12 bases match TRBD1. Here the CDR3 reads CASRAGTGGVSGYTF. Here the CDR3 DNA reads TGTGCCAGCAGAGCCGGGACAGGGGGCGTGAGTGGCTACACCTTC.